Following are 31 T cell receptor beta chains from one sample sequenced in a study of blood T cell repertoires in COVID-19. TCRdb's table, derived via immunoSEQ multiplex PCR, lists solely in-frame clones and lacks some. Of some 150,000 clones listed, 70% to 85% are singletons. Specimen: peripheral blood. The receptors shown here come from a human donor in a cohort sampled during active COVID-19.

The CDR3 DNA reads as TGTGCCAGCAGCTTAATCGTCCGTCCGGGGGGCGAGCAGTACTTC. Amino acids: CASSLIVRPGGEQYF. This chain connects TRBV7-2 to TRBJ2-7, with 7 bases aligning to TRBD2. Germline CDR1 SGHTA, CDR2 FQGNSA. After removal of 2 bases from V and 6 bases from J, the junction contained 10 bases not matched to a gene. CDR3 length: 15 amino acids.

The chain combines TRBV2 with TRBJ2-5; 12 bases are a match to TRBD2. The length of the CDR3 is 15 residues. The junction had 4 bases not matched to a gene; V was cut back by 4 bases and J by 4 bases. CDR1 SNHLY and CDR2 FYNNEI come from the germline V gene. The CDR3, as DNA: TGTGCCAGCAGTGCTGGACTAGCGGGGAGAGAGACCCAGTACTTC. It codes for CASSAGLAGRETQYF.

The chain is built from TRBV28 and TRBJ2-7, with 12 bases lining up with TRBD2. This CDR3 contains 16 residues. CDR1 MDHEN and CDR2 SYDVKM come from the germline V gene. Trimming at V came to 5 bases and at J to 7 bases, leaving 12 bases not matched to a gene. The CDR3 sequence: CASSPASGGAYREQYF. Written as DNA, the CDR3 is TGTGCCAGCAGTCCTGCTAGCGGGGGGGCCTATCGGGAGCAGTACTTC.

The chain couples TRBV27 to TRBJ2-2, with 9 bases lining up with TRBD2. This CDR3 contains 15 residues. The germline V gene encodes CDR1 MNHEY and CDR2 SMNVEV (reference sequence). V was clipped by 5 bases and J by 5 bases; unmatched bases: 6. CDR3 sequence reads: CASSILAGKTGELFF. CDR3 bases: TGTGCCAGCAGTATCCTAGCGGGGAAGACCGGGGAGCTGTTTTTT.

The chain employs TRBV5-8 and TRBJ2-7; D possibly corresponds to TRBD2 (5 bases). CDR1 and CDR2 (germline): SGHTS, YDEGEE. The CDR3 spans 15 residues. Trimming stripped 5 bases from V and 0 bases from J, with 15 bases between. CDR3 amino acids: CASRRVRRSSYEQYF. In DNA, the CDR3 is TGTGCCAGCAGGAGGGTGAGGAGGAGCTCCTACGAGCAGTACTTC.

This clone was seen a few times. The junction shows a germline mismatch at one end, possibly a read error. The chain couples TRBV7-7 to TRBJ2-2, with D hard to call. The V gene's germline CDR1 is SSHAT and CDR2 FNYEAQ (reference sequence). The CDR3 loop spans 14 amino acids. This chain's CDR3 is CASSPPGPTGELFF. The CDR3 coding sequence is TGTGCTAGCAGCCCCCCGGGTCCCACCGGGGAGCTGTTTTTT.

This chain connects TRBV19 to TRBJ1-2; 8 bases align to TRBD1. The CDR3 loop spans 13 amino acids. Germline values: CDR1 LNHDA, CDR2 SQIVND (reference sequence). Trimming removed 5 bases from V and 6 bases from J; junction bases left unmatched: 5. This CDR3 reads CASSDRGFDGYTF. Written as DNA, the CDR3 is TGTGCCAGTAGTGACAGGGGTTTCGATGGCTACACCTTC.

This clone was found once. This chain links TRBV6-1 with TRBJ2-7; perhaps TRBD2 as D (5 bases). CDR1 is MNHNS and CDR2 is SASEGT in the germline V gene. V dropped 0 bases and J dropped 9 bases, with 12 bases sitting between them. CDR3 size: 13 residues. The CDR3 DNA is TGTGCCAGCAGTGAAGCCCTCCGGGGATCGCAGTACTTC. Translated, it gives CASSEALRGSQYF.

This rearrangement joins TRBV19 to TRBJ2-2; no definite D call. Deletions cut 5 bases from V and 6 bases from J, with 10 bases between. Germline-derived CDR1 and CDR2 are LNHDA and SQIVND (reference sequence). CDR3 size: 13 residues. CDR3 bases: TGTGCCAGTAGTTCGGCGGTTCCCGGGGAGCTGTTTTTT. Translation: CASSSAVPGELFF.

This clone is categorized as medium-sized. The chain couples TRBV3-1 (or the pseudogene TRBV3-2) to TRBJ1-2, with D possibly being TRBD1 (6 bases). Trimming pared 3 bases from V and 4 bases from J, leaving 12 bases between. The CDR3 is 14 residues long. CDR1 LGHDT and CDR2 YNNKEL come from the germline V gene (reference sequence). The CDR3, as DNA: TGTGCCAGCAGCCATGCACAGGGTCTCTATGGCTACACCTTC. This codes for CASSHAQGLYGYTF.

The V gene is TRBV11-1, the J gene TRBJ2-3; D perhaps matches TRBD2 (6 bases). Trimming shortened V by 3 bases and J by 2 bases, and 12 bases separated the two germline ends. Germline values: CDR1 SGHAT, CDR2 FQDESV (reference sequence). The CDR3 is made up of 15 amino acids. The CDR3, as DNA: TGTGCCAGCAGCTTTTCCGGGAGAAACACAGATACGCAGTATTTT. Translation gives CASSFSGRNTDTQYF.

This clone was picked up a small number of times. At one of its ends the junction is not consistent with the germline gene, which may arise from a read error. The sample has other DNA sequences that encode this CDR3 too. The V call is TRBV7-7, the J call TRBJ2-2; TRBD1 matches at 9 bases. The CDR3 sequence is 15 residues long. Germline assignment: CDR1 SSHAT and CDR2 FNYEAQ (reference sequence). CDR3 loop: CASSPRTGDTGELFF. CDR3 sequence (DNA): TGTGCTAGCAGCCCTCGGACAGGGGACACCGGGGAGCTGTTTTTT.

The chain joins TRBV6-4 to TRBJ2-3, with D maybe TRBD1 (6 bases). CDR3 length: 15 amino acids. Trimming removed 3 bases at V and 2 bases at J, with 12 bases between. Germline V gene lookup returns CDR1 MRHNA and CDR2 SNTAGT. This chain's CDR3 is CASSDVGAHTDTQYF. CDR3 DNA sequence: TGTGCCAGCAGTGATGTGGGGGCACACACAGATACGCAGTATTTT.

The rearrangement joins TRBV9 to TRBJ2-1; D possibly corresponds to TRBD2 (5 bases). Trimming removed 3 bases at V and 7 bases at J, with 17 bases between. The V gene's germline CDR1 is SGDLS and CDR2 YYNGEE. The CDR3 covers 15 residues. The CDR3 here is CASSGGLGPMNEQFF. The CDR3 coding sequence is TGTGCCAGCAGCGGAGGACTCGGACCGATGAATGAGCAGTTCTTC.

This clone was seen more than once but under ten times. This chain connects TRBV29-1 to TRBJ2-3, with 8 bases lining up with TRBD2. The CDR3 has 16 amino acids. Trimming at V came to 3 bases and at J to 5 bases, leaving 13 bases not matched to a gene. Germline CDR1 SQVTM, CDR2 ANQGSEA. CDR3 nucleotide sequence: TGCAGCGTTGATCTGATCGGGGGGGCAGCGGGAGATACGCAGTATTTT. Encoded protein: CSVDLIGGAAGDTQYF.

The chain recombines TRBV27 with TRBJ2-7, with unresolved D. The CDR3 covers 12 residues. Trimming took off 5 bases at V and 3 bases at J, with 8 bases between the two ends. The germline CDR1 and CDR2 sequences are MNHEY and SMNVEV (reference sequence). The DNA for the CDR3 is TGTGCCAGCAGTCTAACTGGCTACGAGCAGTACTTC. Translation gives CASSLTGYEQYF.

This chain links TRBV24-1 with TRBJ1-2, with 9 bases lining up with TRBD1. This CDR3 is 15 amino acids long. From germline, CDR1 is KGHDR and CDR2 SFDVKD. Unmatched junction bases numbered 8, after V lost 3 bases and J lost 7 bases. The CDR3 nucleotides read TGTGCCACCAGTGATCCCCGGGACAGGGCCACTGGCTACACCTTC. Its protein is CATSDPRDRATGYTF.

The chain joins TRBV5-4 to TRBJ2-5, with D perhaps matching TRBD2 (5 bases). The CDR3 runs to 12 residues. The V gene lost 7 bases and the J gene lost 1 base, with 8 bases spanning the gap. Germline V gene data show CDR1 as SGHNT and CDR2 as YYREEE (reference sequence). In DNA, the CDR3 is TGTGCCAGCTCCCGGGGCCAAGAGACCCAGTACTTC. This codes for CASSRGQETQYF. Drawing the rest from reference TRBV5-4 and TRBJ2-5, the complete variable domain is ETGVTQSPTHLIKTRGQQVTLRCSSQSGHNTVSWYQQALGQGPQFIFQYYREEENGRGNFPPRFSGLQFPNYSSELNVNALELDDSALYLCASSRGQETQYFGPGTRLLVL.

The chain joins TRBV18 to TRBJ1-6, with 10 bases matching TRBD1. This CDR3 comprises 19 residues. V lost 6 bases, J lost 3 bases, and 14 bases stayed unmatched. Germline lookup yields CDR1 KGHSH and CDR2 LQKENI. This chain's CDR3 is CASSLTNQGQGNYNSPLHF. The CDR3 coding sequence is TGTGCCAGCTCGTTGACTAACCAGGGACAGGGGAACTATAATTCACCCCTCCACTTT.

The chain joins TRBV12-3 or TRBV12-4 to TRBJ1-1, with 7 bases lining up with TRBD1. The V gene end was trimmed by 5 bases and the J gene end by 8 bases; junction bases not matched to a gene: 8. The CDR3 loop spans 13 amino acids. This chain's CDR3 is CASSLVGRGEAFF. CDR3 sequence (DNA): TGTGCCAGCAGTCTTGTCGGCAGGGGGGAAGCTTTCTTT.

This clone was seen only once. V usage is TRBV30 and J usage is TRBJ2-1; no firm D call. V lost 0 bases to trimming and J lost 8 bases, with 14 bases between them. The germline V gene has CDR1 GTSNPN and CDR2 SVGIG (reference sequence). This CDR3 spans 14 amino acids. The CDR3 sequence is CAWSVPVLQDEQFF. The CDR3 nucleotides read TGTGCCTGGAGTGTACCGGTTCTGCAAGATGAGCAGTTCTTC.

The chain joins TRBV3-1 (or the pseudogene TRBV3-2) to TRBJ2-5, with 10 positions matching TRBD2. Per germline, CDR1 LGHDT and CDR2 YNNKEL (reference sequence). This CDR3 has 19 residues. Germline trimming cut 0 bases from V and 2 bases from J; bases unmatched to any gene: 12. CDR3 amino acids: CASSQDLGGSGGVQETQYF. The CDR3 DNA follows: TGTGCCAGCAGCCAAGATCTAGGTGGGAGCGGGGGGGTTCAAGAGACCCAGTACTTC.

The chain is built from TRBV7-6 and TRBJ2-7, with 8 bases that match TRBD1. V was pared by 5 bases and J by 4 bases, with 10 bases of the junction left unmatched. CDR3 length equals 15 residues. Germline V gene sequence: CDR1 SGHVS, CDR2 FNYEAQ. Here the CDR3 reads CASSPRQGAGYEQYF. The CDR3 region has the DNA TGTGCCAGCAGCCCCCGCCAGGGGGCAGGGTACGAGCAGTACTTC. Combining the CDR3 with reference TRBV7-6 and TRBJ2-7 gives the whole variable domain GAGVSQSPRYKVTKRGQDVALRCDPISGHVSLYWYRQALGQGPEFLTYFNYEAQQDKSGLPNDRFSAERPEGSISTLTIQRTEQRDSAMYRCASSPRQGAGYEQYFGPGTRLTVT.

The chain uses TRBV11-3 and TRBJ2-3; TRBD2 matches at 13 bases. Germline V gene lookup returns CDR1 SGHNT and CDR2 YENEEA. The ends lost 1 base at V and 6 bases at J; junction bases unmatched: 7. The length of the CDR3 is 17 residues. CDR3 region: CASSLGTGTSGADTQYF. The CDR3 DNA follows: TGTGCCAGCAGCTTAGGTACCGGGACTAGCGGGGCGGATACGCAGTATTTT.

Regarding this clone: This CDR3 is also generated by other DNA sequences in the sample. The V call is TRBV7-2, the J call TRBJ2-5, with 15 bases identical to TRBD2. Germline values: CDR1 SGHTA, CDR2 FQGNSA. Unmatched junction bases numbered 5, after V lost 1 base and J lost 5 bases. The CDR3 consists of 17 residues. CDR3 residues: CASSLGTSGGASETQYF. CDR3 in DNA: TGTGCCAGCAGCTTAGGGACTAGCGGGGGGGCCAGTGAGACCCAGTACTTC.

The chain employs TRBV18 and TRBJ2-7, with D possibly TRBD2 on 5 matching bases. This CDR3 is 12 amino acids long. The germline CDR1 and CDR2 sequences are KGHSH and LQKENI. The ends were cut back, 3 bases at V and 5 bases at J, with 8 bases in the middle. The CDR3 nucleotides are TGTGCCAGCTCACCTCGGGAAGACGAGCAGTACTTC. This codes for CASSPREDEQYF. Filled out from reference TRBV18 and TRBJ2-7, the complete variable domain reads NAGVMQNPRHLVRRRGQEARLRCSPMKGHSHVYWYRQLPEEGLKFMVYLQKENIIDESGMPKERFSAEFPKEGPSILRIQQVVRGDSAAYFCASSPREDEQYFGPGTRLTVT.

The chain has TRBV14 and TRBJ1-2; 7 nucleotides match TRBD1. J gave up 5 bases and V 5 bases, and 8 bases lay outside the gene matches. Germline-derived CDR1 and CDR2 are SGHDN and FVKESK. This CDR3 is built from 14 residues. The CDR3 nucleotides are TGTGCCAGCAGCGGCCCAGGGGGTCGTTATGGCTACACCTTC. Protein product: CASSGPGGRYGYTF. Variable domain in full (rest from reference TRBV14 and TRBJ1-2): EAGVTQFPSHSVIEKGQTVTLRCDPISGHDNLYWYRRVMGKEIKFLLHFVKESKQDESGMPNNRFLAERTGGTYSTLKVQPAELEDSGVYFCASSGPGGRYGYTFGSGTRLTVV.

The rearrangement links TRBV9 to TRBJ2-2; a weak D match, TRBD2 (6 bases). Trimming shortened V by 0 bases and J by 6 bases, and 12 bases separated the two germline ends. Germline V lookup: CDR1 SGDLS, CDR2 YYNGEE. This CDR3 spans 15 amino acids. DNA for the CDR3: TGTGCCAGCAGCGTAGCCTGGGGAGGAGCCGGGGAGCTGTTTTTT. This sequence encodes CASSVAWGGAGELFF. Using reference TRBV9 and TRBJ2-2 for the parts outside the CDR3, the full variable domain is DSGVTQTPKHLITATGQRVTLRCSPRSGDLSVYWYQQSLDQGLQFLIQYYNGEERAKGNILERFSAQQFPDLHSELNLSSLELGDSALYFCASSVAWGGAGELFFGEGSRLTVL.

V usage is TRBV5-4 and J usage is TRBJ2-5; D possibly corresponds to TRBD2 (5 bases). Trimming removed 0 bases from V and 7 bases from J, with 22 bases in between. CDR1 and CDR2 (germline): SGHNT, YYREEE (reference sequence). This CDR3 comprises 17 residues. CDR3 coding DNA: TGTGCCAGCAGCTTGGCCAGACTACCGAAGGGATTTGGGACCCAGTACTTC. Translated, it gives CASSLARLPKGFGTQYF.

The chain carries TRBV3-1 (or the pseudogene TRBV3-2) and TRBJ2-2; TRBD1 might be the D (6 bases). This CDR3 is built from 17 residues. V dropped 2 bases and J dropped 0 bases, with 13 bases sitting between them. Germline V lookup: CDR1 LGHDT, CDR2 YNNKEL (reference sequence). In DNA form, the CDR3 reads TGTGCCAGCAGCCAAACAGGGTTGGTCCCGAACACCGGGGAGCTGTTTTTT. As protein: CASSQTGLVPNTGELFF.

The gene calls are TRBV19 and TRBJ2-7; D gene ambiguous. The CDR3 is 15 residues long. V dropped 9 bases and J dropped 0 bases, with 18 bases sitting between them. Germline V lookup: CDR1 LNHDA, CDR2 SQIVND (reference sequence). Here the CDR3 DNA reads TGTGCCAGCCGCCAGACGAGCGTTAGCTCCTACGAGCAGTACTTC. Translating gives CASRQTSVSSYEQYF. Supplemented by reference TRBV19 and TRBJ2-7, the full variable domain reads DGGITQSPKYLFRKEGQNVTLSCEQNLNHDAMYWYRQDPGQGLRLIYYSQIVNDFQKGDIAEGYSVSREKKESFPLTVTSAQKNPTAFYLCASRQTSVSSYEQYFGPGTRLTVT.